This T cell receptor (beta chain) was obtained from a study of T cell responses to AZD1222 COVID-19 vaccine. Study-wide results and caveats: Donors were largely white British and mainly female; clonal diversity was possibly underestimated. Reports indicate that nearly half of spike-specific TCRs are directed at unmutated variant regions. The study found Spike-specific TCR breadth and depth rose after two AZD1222 doses. No day 14 peak samples; only post-peak repertoires were characterized.

V was clipped by 2 bases and J by 5 bases, with 15 bases between them. The CDR3 is 15 amino acids. The V gene's germline CDR1 is KGHSH and CDR2 LQKENI. Worth noting for this clone: Its antigen is as yet unknown.

Using immunoSEQ multiplex PCR, the repertoire was profiled, and TCRdb retains in-frame clones only, with some absent. The table lists around 140,000 clones, about 93% of them singletons. Sample: peripheral blood, taken on day 0 of AZD1222 vaccination. V usage is TRBV18 and J usage is TRBJ1-1; D is unresolved. The source of this sequence is an adult in good health. The CDR3 DNA reads as TGTGCCAGCTCACCAGAGGAGGGAGTCAGGACTGAAGCTTTCTTT. It specifies CASSPEEGVRTEAFF.